Following are 15 T cell receptor beta chains from one sample sequenced in a study of breast tumors, draining lymph nodes, adjacent tissues. Breast cancer patients provided tissue from their axillary draining lymph nodes. A single record per CDR3 protein comes from TCRdb applying MiXCR to the multiplex PCR reads. The sample includes 200,000 to 300,000 distinct CDR3 sequences, about 30% seen only once; the top ten take 0.85% to 1.2%. Sequenced sample: axillary lymph node tissue. Every receptor here comes from a female donor with breast cancer. Some clones in this sample may be carry-over from other donors' samples.

As to this clonotype: A much more abundant neighbour one base away suggests this may be a read error. Because the CDR3 is missing its conserved closing phenylalanine or tryptophan, this is likely a read error. This sequence joins TRBV7-2 and TRBJ2-1; 7 bases are a match to TRBD2. The CDR3 extends over 17 amino acids. V was pared by 5 bases and J by 0 bases, with 10 bases of the junction left unmatched. The V gene's germline CDR1 is SGHTA and CDR2 FQGNSA. CDR3 DNA: TGTGCCAGCAGCGTCTCAGGCGGGAGTAGCTCCTACAATGAGCAGTTCTCC. It encodes CASSVSGGSSSYNEQFS.

The chain links TRBV20-1 to TRBJ1-1; 9 nucleotides line up with TRBD1. J was trimmed by 11 bases and V by 5 bases; bases with no gene match: 6. CDR3 length equals 11 residues. Germline CDR1 and CDR2: DFQATT and SNEGSKA (reference sequence). The CDR3 region is CSAHRGLGAFF. CDR3 bases: TGCAGTGCTCACAGGGGGCTAGGGGCTTTCTTT.

The sample holds many counts of this clonotype. V is TRBV10-3 and J is TRBJ1-6; 8 nucleotides line up with TRBD1. V dropped 4 bases and J dropped 7; count of bases not matched to a gene: 9. Per the germline V gene, CDR1 is ENHRY and CDR2 is SYGVKD. The CDR3 length is 16 residues. This chain's CDR3 is CAISGQGASGNSPLHF. The CDR3 coding sequence is TGTGCCATCAGTGGGCAGGGGGCTTCAGGGAATTCACCCCTCCACTTT.

This clonotype was detected only a few times. A much larger clonotype is one base distant, so this may be a read error. The chain combines TRBV20-1 with TRBJ2-1; 11 bases line up with TRBD2. The CDR3 contains 11 residues. The germline V gene encodes CDR1 DFQATT and CDR2 SNEGSKA (reference sequence). This chain's CDR3 is CSARGLAGMSF. Here the CDR3 DNA reads TGCAGTGCTAGAGGACTAGCGGGAATGTCCTTC.

This clonotype appeared many times. J is TRBJ2-1 and V is TRBV5-1; TRBD1 matches at 7 bases. Germline V CDR1 and CDR2: SGHRS, YFSETQ. The CDR3 runs to 15 residues. Trimming took 1 base from V and 4 from J; bases not matched to a gene: 5. CDR3 coding DNA: TGCGCCAGCAGCTTGTCGACGACAGGGTACAATGAGCAGTTCTTC. This encodes CASSLSTTGYNEQFF.

Many counts were recorded for this clonotype. The J gene is TRBJ2-1, the V gene TRBV12-3 or TRBV12-4, with TRBD2 matching 8 bases. J gave up 16 bases and V 3 bases, and 8 bases lay outside the gene matches. CDR3 length: 12 amino acids. Here the CDR3 reads CASSLDGTRIFF. As DNA, the CDR3 is TGTGCCAGCAGTTTGGACGGGACTAGGATCTTCTTC.

This clonotype was counted a few times. The V call is TRBV6-1, the J call TRBJ2-1; D remains ambiguous. Trimming cost V 2 bases and J 2 bases, with 10 bases left between them. Germline assignment: CDR1 MNHNS and CDR2 SASEGT. The CDR3 runs 15 residues. CDR3 sequence reads: CASSEQGPPYNEQFF. CDR3 DNA sequence: TGTGCCAGCAGTGAACAAGGGCCACCCTACAATGAGCAGTTCTTC.

Notes on this clonotype: This clone may be a read error of a much larger clone one base away. This rearrangement joins TRBV5-6 to TRBJ2-3; 7 bases align to TRBD1. This CDR3 is built from 15 residues. Germline assignment: CDR1 SGHDT and CDR2 YYEEEE. V lost 5 bases and J lost 3; bases outside the gene matches: 9. The CDR3: CASSRTGSSTDTQYF. Here the CDR3 DNA reads TGTGCCAGCAGTAGGACAGGCTCGTCGACAGATACGCAGTATTTT.

This clonotype has only a few counts. The chain employs TRBV5-4 and TRBJ2-5; D possibly uses TRBD1 or TRBD2 (5 bases each). V was shortened by 4 bases and J by 1 base, with 14 bases between the two germline ends. The CDR3 is made up of 15 amino acids. Germline lookup yields CDR1 SGHNT and CDR2 YYREEE (reference sequence). CDR3 nucleotides: TGTGCCAGCAGCCCCCTTGGGACCCGCCAAGAGACCCAGTACTTC. Its translation: CASSPLGTRQETQYF.

The chain couples TRBV27 to TRBJ1-2; TRBD1 matches 7 bases. J was trimmed by 1 base and V by 5 bases; bases with no gene match: 10. CDR3 size: 16 residues. CDR1 MNHEY and CDR2 SMNVEV come from the germline V gene (reference sequence). This chain's CDR3 is CASSPGQRGYNYGYTF. For the CDR3, the DNA is TGTGCCAGCAGTCCGGGACAGCGCGGCTATAACTATGGCTACACCTTC.

This clonotype has a count of ten or more. The chain couples TRBV5-1 to TRBJ2-2, with a tentative D call TRBD1 (5 bases). Trimming stripped 5 bases from V and 1 base from J, with 9 bases between. This CDR3 has 14 residues. Germline V lookup: CDR1 SGHRS, CDR2 YFSETQ. CDR3 coding DNA: TGCGCCAGCAGTCCCGGACAGAACACCGGGGAGCTGTTTTTT. Amino acid sequence: CASSPGQNTGELFF.

V gene TRBV6-6 combines with J gene TRBJ1-5; D possibly corresponds to TRBD1 (5 bases). This CDR3 is 13 amino acids long. Per germline, CDR1 MNHNY and CDR2 SVGAGI (reference sequence). V was pared by 5 bases and J by 6 bases, with 11 bases between. The CDR3 DNA reads as TGTGCCAGCAGTCCCGGGGGGTCTCAGCCCCAGCATTTT. Translation: CASSPGGSQPQHF.

This clonotype was found many times. One end of the junction does not line up with germline, which may come from a read error. The chain is built from TRBV7-7 and TRBJ2-5; D is possibly TRBD2 (6 bases). There are 13 residues in the CDR3. Germline CDR1 SSHAT, CDR2 FNYEAQ (reference sequence). The CDR3 protein is CASRPHGGETQYF. The CDR3 DNA is TGTGCTAGCAGGCCTCACGGGGGAGAGACCCAGTACTTC.

In nucleotides, the CDR3 is TGTGCCAGCAGCGTTGAGCGGGACAGGGATTTATACGAGGTCAGGGATTCACCCCTCCACTTT. Its translation: CASSVERDRDLYEVRDSPLHF. This rearrangement joins TRBV9 to TRBJ1-6; 9 bases line up with TRBD1. This CDR3 is built from 21 residues. Losses at the gene ends were 2 bases for V and 8 bases for J; bases not matched to a gene: 23. Germline V lookup: CDR1 SGDLS, CDR2 YYNGEE.

There are many counts of this clonotype. The J gene is TRBJ2-2, the V gene TRBV5-1; the D is unclear. The length of the CDR3 is 12 residues. CDR1 is SGHRS and CDR2 is YFSETQ in the germline V gene. V lost 1 base and J 4 bases, leaving 2 bases between the germline ends. In DNA, the CDR3 is TGCGCCAGCAGCTTGACCACCGGGGAGCTGTTTTTT. Translated, it gives CASSLTTGELFF.